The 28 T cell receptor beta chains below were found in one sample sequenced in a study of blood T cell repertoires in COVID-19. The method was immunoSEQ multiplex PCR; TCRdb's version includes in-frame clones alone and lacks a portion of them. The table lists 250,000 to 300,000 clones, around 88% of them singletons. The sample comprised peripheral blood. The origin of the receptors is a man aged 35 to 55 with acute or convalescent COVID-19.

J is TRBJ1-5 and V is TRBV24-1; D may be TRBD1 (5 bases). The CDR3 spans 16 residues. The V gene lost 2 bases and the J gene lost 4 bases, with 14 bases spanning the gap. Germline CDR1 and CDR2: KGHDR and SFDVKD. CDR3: CATSDYHRGRNQPQHF. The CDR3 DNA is TGTGCCACCAGTGATTACCATCGGGGGAGGAATCAGCCCCAGCATTTT.

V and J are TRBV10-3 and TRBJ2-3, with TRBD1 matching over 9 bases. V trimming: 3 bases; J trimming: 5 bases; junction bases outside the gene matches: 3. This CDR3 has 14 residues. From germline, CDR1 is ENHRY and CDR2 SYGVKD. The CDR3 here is CAISERTGVDTQYF. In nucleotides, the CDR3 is TGTGCCATCAGTGAACGGACAGGGGTAGATACGCAGTATTTT.

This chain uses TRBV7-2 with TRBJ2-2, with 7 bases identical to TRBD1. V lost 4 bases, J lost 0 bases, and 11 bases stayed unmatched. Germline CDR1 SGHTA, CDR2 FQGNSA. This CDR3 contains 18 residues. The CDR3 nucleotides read TGTGCCAGCAGCTCTCGCAATCGACAGGGACCGAACACCGGGGAGCTGTTTTTT. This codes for CASSSRNRQGPNTGELFF.

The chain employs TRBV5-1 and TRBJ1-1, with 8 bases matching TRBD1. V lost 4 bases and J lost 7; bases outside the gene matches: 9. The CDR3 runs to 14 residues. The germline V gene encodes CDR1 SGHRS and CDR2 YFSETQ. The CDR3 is CASSPTGVSGEAFF. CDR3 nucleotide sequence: TGCGCCAGCAGCCCGACAGGGGTTAGCGGTGAAGCTTTCTTT.

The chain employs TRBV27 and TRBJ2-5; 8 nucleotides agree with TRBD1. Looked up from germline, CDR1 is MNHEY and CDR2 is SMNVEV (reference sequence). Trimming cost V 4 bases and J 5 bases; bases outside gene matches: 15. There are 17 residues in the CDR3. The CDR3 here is CASSSHFPAGGQETQYF. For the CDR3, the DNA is TGTGCCAGCAGTTCTCACTTCCCAGCAGGGGGCCAGGAGACCCAGTACTTC.

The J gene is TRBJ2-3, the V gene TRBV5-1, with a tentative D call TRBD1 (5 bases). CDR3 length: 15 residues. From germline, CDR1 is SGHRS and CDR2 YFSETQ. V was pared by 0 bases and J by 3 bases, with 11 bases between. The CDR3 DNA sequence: TGCGCCAGCAGCTTGGGAGGAAGGGGAACAGATACGCAGTATTTT. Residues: CASSLGGRGTDTQYF. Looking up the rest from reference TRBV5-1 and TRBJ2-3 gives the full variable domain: KAGVTQTPRYLIKTRGQQVTLSCSPISGHRSVSWYQQTPGQGLQFLFEYFSETQRNKGNFPGRFSGRQFSNSRSEMNVSTLELGDSALYLCASSLGGRGTDTQYFGPGTRLTVL.

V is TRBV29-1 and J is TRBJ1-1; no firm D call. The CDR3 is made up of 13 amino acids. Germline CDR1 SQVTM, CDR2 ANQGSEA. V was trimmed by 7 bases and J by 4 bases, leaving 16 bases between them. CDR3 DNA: TGCAGCGGCCGGACCGCGGCGGGCACTGAAGCTTTCTTT. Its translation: CSGRTAAGTEAFF.

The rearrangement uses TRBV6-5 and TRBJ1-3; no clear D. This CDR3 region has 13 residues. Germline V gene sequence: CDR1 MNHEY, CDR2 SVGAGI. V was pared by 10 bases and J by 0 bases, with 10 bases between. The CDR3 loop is CATQFLSGNTIYF. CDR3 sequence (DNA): TGTGCCACACAGTTTCTCTCTGGAAACACCATATATTTT.

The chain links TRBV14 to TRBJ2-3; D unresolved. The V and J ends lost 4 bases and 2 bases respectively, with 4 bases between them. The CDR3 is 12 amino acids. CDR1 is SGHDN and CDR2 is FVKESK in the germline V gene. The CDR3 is CASSPFTDTQYF. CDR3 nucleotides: TGTGCCAGCAGCCCCTTCACAGATACGCAGTATTTT.

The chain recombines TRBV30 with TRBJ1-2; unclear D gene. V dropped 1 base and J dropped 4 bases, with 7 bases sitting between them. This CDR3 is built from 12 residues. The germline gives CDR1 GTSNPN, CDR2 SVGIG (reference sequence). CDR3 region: CAWSEQSYGYTF. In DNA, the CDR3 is TGTGCCTGGAGTGAACAGAGCTATGGCTACACCTTC. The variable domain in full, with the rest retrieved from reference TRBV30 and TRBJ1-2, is SQTIHQWPATLVQPVGSPLSLECTVEGTSNPNLYWYRQAAGRGLQLLFYSVGIGQISSEVPQNLSASRPQDRQFILSSKKLLLSDSGFYLCAWSEQSYGYTFGSGTRLTVV.

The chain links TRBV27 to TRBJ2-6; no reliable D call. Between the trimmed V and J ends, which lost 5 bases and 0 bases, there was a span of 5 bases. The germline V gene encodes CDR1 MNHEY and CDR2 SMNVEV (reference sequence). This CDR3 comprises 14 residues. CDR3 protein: CASSLLSGANVLTF. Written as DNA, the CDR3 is TGTGCCAGCAGTCTCCTCTCTGGGGCCAACGTCCTGACTTTC.

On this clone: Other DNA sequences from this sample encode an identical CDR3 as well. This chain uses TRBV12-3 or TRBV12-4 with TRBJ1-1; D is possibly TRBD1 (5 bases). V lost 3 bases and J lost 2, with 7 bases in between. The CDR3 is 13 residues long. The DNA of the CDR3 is TGTGCCAGCAGTTTGGGGGGAAACACTGAAGCTTTCTTT. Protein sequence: CASSLGGNTEAFF.

The CDR3 region is CASSPGQGQQNTEAFF. In nucleotides, the CDR3 is TGTGCCAGCAGCCCCGGACAGGGACAACAGAACACTGAAGCTTTCTTT. This chain joins TRBV7-9 and TRBJ1-1; 8 bases line up with TRBD1. Germline lookup yields CDR1 SEHNR and CDR2 FQNEAQ (reference sequence). Trimming cost V 5 bases and J 1 base; bases outside gene matches: 9. The CDR3 consists of 16 residues.

The CDR3 region is CASSFRQFYPSPANYGYTF. CDR3 coding DNA: TGTGCCAGCAGCTTCCGACAGTTCTATCCTTCTCCAGCTAACTATGGCTACACCTTC. The genes are TRBV7-2 and TRBJ1-2; TRBD1 might be the D (5 bases). V shed 3 bases and J shed 0 bases, with 23 bases lying between them. CDR1 SGHTA and CDR2 FQGNSA come from the germline V gene. The CDR3 spans 19 residues.

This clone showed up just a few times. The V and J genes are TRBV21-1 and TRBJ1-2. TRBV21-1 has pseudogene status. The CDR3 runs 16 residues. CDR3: CASSFLGRGPWGGYTF. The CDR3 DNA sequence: TGTGCCAGCAGCTTCCTGGGGCGGGGGCCGTGGGGCGGCTACACCTTC.

The CDR3 is CASSQMGAFDRDRGSSGANVLTF. CDR3 coding DNA: TGTGCCAGCAGCCAAATGGGAGCGTTCGACCGGGACAGGGGATCCTCTGGGGCCAACGTCCTGACTTTC. The rearrangement links TRBV3-1 (or the pseudogene TRBV3-2) to TRBJ2-6, with 10 bases identical to TRBD1. The CDR3 contains 23 residues. Germline V gene lookup returns CDR1 LGHDT and CDR2 YNNKEL (reference sequence). The trim removed 2 bases at V and 0 bases at J, leaving 19 bases unmatched.

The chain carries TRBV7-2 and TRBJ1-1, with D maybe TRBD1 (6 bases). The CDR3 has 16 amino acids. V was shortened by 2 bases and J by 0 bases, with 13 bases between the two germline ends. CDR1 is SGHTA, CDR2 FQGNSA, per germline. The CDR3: CASSLMAGVMNTEAFF. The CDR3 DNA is TGTGCCAGCAGCTTAATGGCAGGGGTAATGAACACTGAAGCTTTCTTT.

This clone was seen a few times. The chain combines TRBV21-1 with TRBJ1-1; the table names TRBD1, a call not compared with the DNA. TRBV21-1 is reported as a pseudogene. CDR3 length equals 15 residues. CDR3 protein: CASSNQTGTNTEAFF. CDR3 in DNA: TGTGCCAGCAGCAACCAGACAGGGACCAACACTGAAGCTTTCTTT.

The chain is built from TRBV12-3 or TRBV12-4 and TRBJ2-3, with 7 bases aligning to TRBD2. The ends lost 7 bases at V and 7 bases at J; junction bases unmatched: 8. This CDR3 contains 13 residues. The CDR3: CASKIGGGNTQYF. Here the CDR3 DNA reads TGTGCCAGCAAGATTGGGGGAGGGAATACGCAGTATTTT.

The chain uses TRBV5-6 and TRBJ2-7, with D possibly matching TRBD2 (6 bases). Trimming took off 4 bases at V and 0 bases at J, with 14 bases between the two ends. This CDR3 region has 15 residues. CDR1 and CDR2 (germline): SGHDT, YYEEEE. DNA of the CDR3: TGTGCCAGCAGCCGAAGGGGAGGAAGCTCCTACGAGCAGTACTTC. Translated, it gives CASSRRGGSSYEQYF.

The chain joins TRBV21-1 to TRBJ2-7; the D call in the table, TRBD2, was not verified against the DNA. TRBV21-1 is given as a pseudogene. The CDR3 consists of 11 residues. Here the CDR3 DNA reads TGTGCCAGCAGCAAAATAGTCGAGCAGTACTTC. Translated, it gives CASSKIVEQYF.

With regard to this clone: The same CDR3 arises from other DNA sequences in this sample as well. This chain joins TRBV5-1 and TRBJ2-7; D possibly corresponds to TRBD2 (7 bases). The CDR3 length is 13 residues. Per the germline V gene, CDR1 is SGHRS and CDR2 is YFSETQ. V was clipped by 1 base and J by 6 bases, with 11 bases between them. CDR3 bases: TGCGCCAGCAGCTTGAGGGGGGGCCTCGAGCAGTACTTC. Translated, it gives CASSLRGGLEQYF.

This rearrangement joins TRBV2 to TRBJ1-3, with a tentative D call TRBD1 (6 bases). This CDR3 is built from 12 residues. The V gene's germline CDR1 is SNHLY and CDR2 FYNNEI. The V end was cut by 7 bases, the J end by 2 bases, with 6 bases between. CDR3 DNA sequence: TGTGCCAGCAAGGGGGCTGGAAACACCATATATTTT. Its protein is CASKGAGNTIYF.

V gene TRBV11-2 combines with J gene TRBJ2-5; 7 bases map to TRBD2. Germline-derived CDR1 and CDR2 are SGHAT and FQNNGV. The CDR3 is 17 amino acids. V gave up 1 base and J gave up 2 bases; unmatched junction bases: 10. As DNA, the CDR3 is TGTGCCAGCAGCTTAGGGGTGACTAGCCTTTTTCAAGAGACCCAGTACTTC. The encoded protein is CASSLGVTSLFQETQYF.

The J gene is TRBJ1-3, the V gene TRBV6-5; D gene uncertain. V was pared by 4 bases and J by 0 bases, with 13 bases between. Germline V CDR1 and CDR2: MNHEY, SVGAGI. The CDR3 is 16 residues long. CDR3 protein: CASSLAGQNSGNTIYF. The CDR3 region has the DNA TGTGCCAGCAGTTTGGCGGGCCAGAACTCTGGAAACACCATATATTTT.

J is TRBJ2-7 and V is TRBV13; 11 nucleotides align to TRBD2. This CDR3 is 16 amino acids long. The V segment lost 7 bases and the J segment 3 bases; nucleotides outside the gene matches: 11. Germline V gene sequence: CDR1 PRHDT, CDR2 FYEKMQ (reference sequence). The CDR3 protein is CASTIQRGTSGYEQYF. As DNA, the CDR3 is TGTGCCAGCACCATTCAACGAGGGACTAGCGGCTACGAGCAGTACTTC.

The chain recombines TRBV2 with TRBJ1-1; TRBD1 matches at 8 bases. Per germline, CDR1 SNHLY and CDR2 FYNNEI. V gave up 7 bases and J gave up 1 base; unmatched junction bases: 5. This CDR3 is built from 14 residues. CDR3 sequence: CASTRGTGNTEAFF. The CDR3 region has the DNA TGTGCCAGCACCCGTGGGACAGGGAACACTGAAGCTTTCTTT.

The CDR3 coding sequence is TGTGCCAGCAGAAGGGACAGGGCGGCTTATTCACCCCTCCACTTT. Protein product: CASRRDRAAYSPLHF. This chain connects TRBV5-4 to TRBJ1-6; 9 bases map to TRBD1. The germline V gene encodes CDR1 SGHNT and CDR2 YYREEE (reference sequence). The CDR3 has 15 residues. Unmatched junction bases numbered 8, after V lost 5 bases and J lost 8 bases.